This TCR beta chain derives from a study of long-term antiretroviral therapy in people with HIV. Version v3.0 of the immunoSEQ assay ran at survey level. The table came from immunoSEQ multiplex PCR; TCRdb's copy has only in-frame clones and leaves some out. Among 25,000 to 35,000 clones listed, 70% to 90% were seen once. A word on this clone: What it binds is not known.

Study-level results: Subsequent to ART, diversity was augmented yet persisted below that of transplant donor controls.

V lost 0 bases, J lost 0 bases, and 9 bases stayed unmatched. Germline V lookup: CDR1 LGHNA, CDR2 YSLEER. The CDR3 contains 19 residues. The TCR originated in a woman between 18 and 29 years old with HIV. Sequencing was performed on unsorted PBMCs, taken 1.8 years after starting antiretroviral therapy. The gene calls are TRBV4-3 and TRBJ2-2; 8 bases agree with TRBD1. For the CDR3, the DNA is TGCGCCAGCAGCCAAGATATCGGCCAGGGGGCCTCGAACACCGGGGAGCTGTTTTTT. Its translation: CASSQDIGQGASNTGELFF.